The next 28 T cell receptor beta chains were all read from a single sample in a study of patients and donors after allogeneic stem cell transplantation. TCRdb passed the RT-PCR reads through MiXCR, listing each CDR3 protein once. The table shows about 230,000 distinct CDR3 sequences, with roughly an eighth occurring only once. Sequenced input: blood, either unsorted or a sorted T cell fraction (not recorded which). The receptors originated from a human donor who was either an allogeneic HSCT recipient or a stem cell or donor lymphocyte infusion donor (not recorded which). It is not recorded whose cells these are; they may come from a transplant donor.

This clonotype showed up many times. This chain uses TRBV12-3 or TRBV12-4 with TRBJ2-5, with D hard to call. The CDR3 sequence is 15 residues long. Trimming removed 6 bases from V and 2 bases from J, with 16 bases in between. CDR3 region: CASSYGRVRQETQYF. DNA of the CDR3: TGTGCCAGCAGCTATGGACGGGTCCGACAAGAGACCCAGTACTTC.

This clonotype was seen at least ten times. J is TRBJ1-4 and V is TRBV19; D gene uncertain. V shed 4 bases and J shed 4 bases, with 13 bases lying between them. CDR3 length: 15 residues. CDR1 is LNHDA, CDR2 SQIVND, per germline (reference sequence). For the CDR3, the DNA is TGTGCCAGTAGTAGTCGGCGACACCTTAATGAAAAACTGTTTTTT. It codes for CASSSRRHLNEKLFF.

The chain couples TRBV3-1 to TRBJ1-3; the D is unclear. Germline-derived CDR1 and CDR2 are LGHDT and YNNKEL (reference sequence). Between the trimmed V and J ends, which lost 1 base and 4 bases, there was a span of 11 bases. CDR3 length: 15 residues. Written as DNA, the CDR3 is TGTGCCAGCAGCCAAGGGCCCTTACTGGGAAACACCATATATTTT. Translated, it gives CASSQGPLLGNTIYF. Full variable domain (remainder filled in from reference TRBV3-1 and TRBJ1-3): DTAVSQTPKYLVTQMGNDKSIKCEQNLGHDTMYWYKQDSKKFLKIMFSYNNKELIINETVPNRFSPKSPDKAHLNLHINSLELGDSAVYFCASSQGPLLGNTIYFGEGSWLTVV.

A few counts support this clonotype. CDR3 protein: CAISGPASGPTDTQYF. CDR3 DNA sequence: TGTGCCATCAGTGGGCCGGCTAGCGGGCCCACAGATACGCAGTATTTT. V usage is TRBV10-3 and J usage is TRBJ2-3; 8 nucleotides match TRBD2. V lost 4 bases to trimming and J lost 2 bases; unmatched junction nucleotides: 8. Germline CDR1 is ENHRY and CDR2 is SYGVKD. The CDR3 is made up of 16 amino acids.

This clonotype has at least ten counts. V usage is TRBV7-9 and J usage is TRBJ2-2; tentative D call: TRBD1 (6 bases). V lost 5 bases to trimming and J lost 4 bases, with 20 bases between them. The CDR3 extends over 17 amino acids. Germline lookup yields CDR1 SEHNR and CDR2 FQNEAQ (reference sequence). The CDR3 protein is CASSPTPQQGLTGELFF. In DNA, the CDR3 is TGTGCCAGCAGCCCCACGCCGCAGCAGGGGCTCACCGGGGAGCTGTTTTTT.

This clonotype was counted a few times. The J gene is TRBJ1-5, the V gene TRBV2, with TRBD1 matching over 8 bases. This CDR3 is built from 17 residues. Germline lookup yields CDR1 SNHLY and CDR2 FYNNEI. V shed 3 bases, J shed 0 bases, and the junction held 7 bases outside the gene matches. The CDR3 here is CASSEGTGGGSNQPQHF. CDR3 coding DNA: TGTGCCAGCAGTGAGGGCACAGGGGGGGGTAGCAATCAGCCCCAGCATTTT.

The V gene is TRBV20-1, the J gene TRBJ1-5; TRBD1 might be the D (5 bases). CDR3 length: 12 residues. Germline lookup yields CDR1 DFQATT and CDR2 SNEGSKA (reference sequence). CDR3 bases: TGCAGCTACCGGGACGGAGATCAGCCCCAGCATTTT. This sequence encodes CSYRDGDQPQHF.

This clonotype occurred many times. The genes are TRBV7-2 and TRBJ1-5; a possible D gene is TRBD1 (6 bases). The CDR3 contains 14 residues. V was shortened by 1 base and J by 4 bases, with 8 bases between the two germline ends. Germline assignment: CDR1 SGHTA and CDR2 FQGNSA. The CDR3 sequence: CASSLGQANQPQHF. DNA for the CDR3: TGTGCCAGCAGCTTAGGACAGGCAAATCAGCCCCAGCATTTT.

This clonotype was seen only a few times. The CDR3 region has the DNA TGCGCCAGCAGCCCGGACAGGGAGTATTACAATGAGCAGTTCTTC. This gives the protein CASSPDREYYNEQFF. The chain uses TRBV4-1 and TRBJ2-1, with TRBD1 matching over 8 bases. This CDR3 has 15 amino acids. Germline CDR1 and CDR2: MGHRA and YSYEKL. V shed 4 bases, J shed 4 bases, and the junction held 6 bases outside the gene matches.

This clonotype was counted ten times or more. This chain links TRBV12-3 or TRBV12-4 with TRBJ1-2; no clear D gene. The length of the CDR3 is 11 residues. The germline V and J ends were trimmed by 3 bases and 3 bases, with 2 bases remaining between them. CDR3 protein: CASSFHYGYTF. CDR3 bases: TGTGCCAGCAGTTTCCACTATGGCTACACCTTC.

The J gene is TRBJ2-5, the V gene TRBV21-1; TRBD2, as called in the table, went unchecked against the DNA. TRBV21-1 is flagged as a pseudogene. This CDR3 region has 15 residues. Here the CDR3 DNA reads TGTGCCAGCAGCATGGGTAGGGCGTACCAAGAGACCCAGTACTTC. This gives the protein CASSMGRAYQETQYF.

There are many counts of this clonotype. V is TRBV4-2 and J is TRBJ2-7, with 12 nucleotides matching TRBD1. The germline V gene encodes CDR1 LGHNA and CDR2 YNFKEQ. V lost 3 bases to trimming and J lost 6 bases; unmatched junction nucleotides: 12. This CDR3 comprises 17 residues. The DNA of the CDR3 is TGTGCCAGCAGCCAGGGTCGTACCGGGACAGGGGGCGTCGAGCAGTACTTC. It translates to CASSQGRTGTGGVEQYF.

This chain joins TRBV24-1 and TRBJ1-5; no firm D call. CDR3 length: 13 residues. CDR1 is KGHDR and CDR2 is SFDVKD in the germline V gene. V lost 7 bases and J 1 base, leaving 7 bases between the germline ends. The CDR3 sequence: CATSLESNQPQHF. The CDR3 nucleotides read TGTGCCACCAGCCTCGAGAGCAATCAGCCCCAGCATTTT.

CDR3 nucleotide sequence: TGTGCCAGCAGCTTCCCTATACAGGGGGCGCGGGGCACCGGGGAGCTGTTTTTT. It is translated as CASSFPIQGARGTGELFF. This chain joins TRBV7-3 and TRBJ2-2; 9 bases align to TRBD1. Looked up from germline, CDR1 is SGHTA and CDR2 is FQGTGA. This CDR3 spans 18 amino acids. The V gene end was trimmed by 3 bases and the J gene end by 4 bases; junction bases not matched to a gene: 12.

This chain connects TRBV12-3 or TRBV12-4 to TRBJ2-7, with D perhaps TRBD1 or TRBD2 (5 bases each). The CDR3 extends over 14 amino acids. Trimming cost V 6 bases and J 2 bases, with 14 bases left between them. CDR3 nucleotide sequence: TGTGCCAGCAGGACGGGACGGAGTCCCTACGAGCAGTACTTC. It yields the protein CASRTGRSPYEQYF.

The J gene is TRBJ1-3, the V gene TRBV6-5; D gene ambiguous. Trimming stripped 11 bases from V and 0 bases from J, with 5 bases between. Germline assignment: CDR1 MNHEY and CDR2 SVGAGI. This CDR3 contains 11 residues. The CDR3 DNA follows: TGTGCCGTAAGCTCTGGAAACACCATATATTTT. It yields the protein CAVSSGNTIYF.

The rearrangement joins TRBV6-2 or TRBV6-3 to TRBJ2-5; tentative D call: TRBD2 (5 bases). V was trimmed by 5 bases and J by 7 bases, leaving 17 bases between them. CDR3 length: 14 residues. Germline V gene data show CDR1 as MNHEY and CDR2 as SVGEGT. In DNA, the CDR3 is TGTGCCAGCAGTACCCCCGCCCGGGAAGGGACCCAGTACTTC. Encoded protein: CASSTPAREGTQYF.

This clonotype was seen just once. The rearrangement uses TRBV2 and TRBJ2-1, with TRBD2 matching over 7 bases. Trimming cost V 8 bases and J 7 bases; bases outside gene matches: 8. This CDR3 spans 13 amino acids. Per the germline V gene, CDR1 is SNHLY and CDR2 is FYNNEI. CDR3 in DNA: TGTGCCAGCTCCGGGACTACTTATAATGAGCAGTTCTTC. Translation gives CASSGTTYNEQFF.

The sample holds a few counts of this clonotype. The chain couples TRBV20-1 to TRBJ1-5; 7 bases map to TRBD1. This CDR3 has 17 amino acids. J lost 0 bases, V lost 4 bases, and 12 bases had no gene match. CDR1 DFQATT and CDR2 SNEGSKA come from the germline V gene (reference sequence). The CDR3 bases are TGCAGTGCTAAAACCGGGACAGAACAATATAGCAATCAGCCCCAGCATTTT. The encoded protein is CSAKTGTEQYSNQPQHF.

J is TRBJ2-3 and V is TRBV12-5; the D gene is possibly TRBD2 (6 bases). This CDR3 is 15 amino acids long. The germline V gene encodes CDR1 LGHNT and CDR2 FRNRAP. V lost 1 base, J lost 3 bases, and 11 bases lay in between. In nucleotides, the CDR3 is TGTGCTAGTGGTTTGGGGCGGGACGGAACAGATACGCAGTATTTT. Its protein is CASGLGRDGTDTQYF. Full variable domain (outside the CDR3, taken from reference TRBV12-5 and TRBJ2-3): DARVTQTPRHKVTEMGQEVTMRCQPILGHNTVFWYRQTMMQGLELLAYFRNRAPLDDSGMPKDRFSAEMPDATLATLKIQPSEPRDSAVYFCASGLGRDGTDTQYFGPGTRLTVL.

A few counts support this clonotype. This chain links TRBV2 with TRBJ1-2; tentatively, D is TRBD1 (5 bases). The germline V gene has CDR1 SNHLY and CDR2 FYNNEI. The V end was cut by 4 bases, the J end by 4 bases, with 7 bases between. The length of the CDR3 is 12 residues. CDR3 coding DNA: TGTGCCAGCAGTGGGGGGACCTATGGCTACACCTTC. This encodes CASSGGTYGYTF.

The V and J genes are TRBV7-8 and TRBJ2-3; a possible D gene is TRBD1 (5 bases). The CDR3 spans 14 residues. V was trimmed by 3 bases and J by 4 bases, leaving 11 bases between them. Germline values: CDR1 SGHVS, CDR2 FQNEAQ. CDR3 amino acids: CASSFDSAADTQYF. The CDR3 DNA is TGTGCCAGCAGCTTCGACAGCGCGGCAGATACGCAGTATTTT.

The CDR3 protein is CASTLIPAYGYTF. CDR3 nucleotide sequence: TGTGCCAGCACCCTCATTCCAGCTTATGGCTACACCTTC. This chain links TRBV12-3 or TRBV12-4 with TRBJ1-2; no firm D call. This CDR3 spans 13 amino acids. Deletions cut 7 bases from V and 5 bases from J, with 14 bases between.

This clonotype was seen many times. This sequence joins TRBV14 and TRBJ2-2; 7 positions agree with TRBD1. Trimming removed 3 bases from V and 4 bases from J; junction bases left unmatched: 5. CDR3 length: 15 amino acids. Germline values: CDR1 SGHDN, CDR2 FVKESK. In nucleotides, the CDR3 is TGTGCCAGCAGCCAGTCAAGGGGGCCCACCGGGGAGCTGTTTTTT. Translation gives CASSQSRGPTGELFF.

This clonotype appeared a few times. The chain links TRBV24-1 to TRBJ2-4, with D unclear. The germline V gene encodes CDR1 KGHDR and CDR2 SFDVKD. The CDR3 totals 17 residues. V was clipped by 2 bases and J by 3 bases, with 16 bases between them. The CDR3 coding sequence is TGTGCCACCAGTGATTCGTTCGGGCCTGGGGACAAAAACATTCAGTACTTC. Protein product: CATSDSFGPGDKNIQYF.

The chain uses TRBV5-1 and TRBJ2-7, with 7 bases that match TRBD1. Per germline, CDR1 SGHRS and CDR2 YFSETQ. This CDR3 spans 15 amino acids. The trim removed 0 bases at V and 4 bases at J, leaving 7 bases unmatched. CDR3 region: CASSLEGRTGYEQYF. The CDR3 DNA reads as TGCGCCAGCAGCTTGGAGGGACGGACAGGATACGAGCAGTACTTC.

This rearrangement joins TRBV7-2 to TRBJ2-7, with a weak D call TRBD2 (5 bases). The CDR3 covers 15 residues. Germline CDR1 is SGHTA and CDR2 is FQGNSA. Trimming left V 0 bases short and J 3 bases short, with 12 bases between. The CDR3 DNA sequence: TGTGCCAGCAGCTTAGCGAGGGAGAACCACTACGAGCAGTACTTC. Translated, it gives CASSLARENHYEQYF. Based on the CDR3 plus reference TRBV7-2 and TRBJ2-7, the full variable domain is GAGVSQSPSNKVTEKGKDVELRCDPISGHTALYWYRQSLGQGLEFLIYFQGNSAPDKSGLPSDRFSAERTGGSVSTLTIQRTQQEDSAVYLCASSLARENHYEQYFGPGTRLTVT.

With regard to this clonotype: Being one base from a much bigger clone, this may be a read error. V is TRBV6-2 or TRBV6-3 and J is TRBJ1-1; D unclear. Germline loops: CDR1 MNHEY, CDR2 SVGEGT. Trimming pared 6 bases from V and 3 bases from J, leaving 5 bases between. This CDR3 spans 11 amino acids. CDR3 DNA: TGTGCCAGCAGCGAGGACACTGAAGCTTTCTTT. It yields the protein CASSEDTEAFF.